The 4 T cell receptor beta chains presented below share a single source sample, sequenced in a study of cytomegalovirus exposure and HLA in healthy donors. The primer mix had 60 Vbeta and 13 Jbeta primers. Some clones are missing from TCRdb's copy, which holds only in-frame ones; the method was immunoSEQ multiplex PCR. The sample includes about 240,000 clones, about 80% of them seen just once. The specimen sequenced was PBMCs. The receptors here all came from a woman in her sixties in good health and CMV-seropositive.

About this clone itself: Other DNA sequences of this sample code for an identical CDR3. The rearrangement uses TRBV18 and TRBJ1-1; TRBD1 aligns across 8 bases. The germline V gene has CDR1 KGHSH and CDR2 LQKENI. The CDR3 totals 14 residues. The ends lost 2 bases at V and 4 bases at J; junction bases unmatched: 3. The CDR3 DNA reads as TGTGCCAGCTCACCAGGACAGGGAGTCACTGAAGCTTTCTTT. Protein product: CASSPGQGVTEAFF.

The V gene is TRBV27, the J gene TRBJ1-1; possibly TRBD1 for D (5 bases). Between the trimmed V and J ends, which lost 2 bases and 4 bases, there was a span of 11 bases. This CDR3 region has 14 residues. The germline V gene encodes CDR1 MNHEY and CDR2 SMNVEV (reference sequence). The chain's CDR3 is CASSLISRVTEAFF. The DNA for the CDR3 is TGTGCCAGCAGTTTAATATCCAGGGTCACTGAAGCTTTCTTT.

This chain joins TRBV27 and TRBJ2-7; 10 bases fit TRBD2. V lost 3 bases and J lost 2; bases outside the gene matches: 4. The germline V gene has CDR1 MNHEY and CDR2 SMNVEV (reference sequence). The CDR3 spans 15 residues. The CDR3 sequence is CASSFRTSGAYEQYF. In DNA form, the CDR3 reads TGTGCCAGCAGTTTCCGTACTAGCGGGGCCTACGAGCAGTACTTC.

The rearrangement uses TRBV6-6 and TRBJ1-3, with TRBD1 as a possible D gene (5 bases). The CDR3 consists of 14 residues. Deletions cut 6 bases from V and 2 bases from J, with 11 bases between. CDR1 and CDR2 from the germline V gene are MNHNY and SVGAGI (reference sequence). Written as DNA, the CDR3 is TGTGCCAGCAGCAACCGGGGGGCTGGAAACACCATATATTTT. Translated, it gives CASSNRGAGNTIYF.